The rows below give T cell receptor beta chains drawn from one sample of a study of immune evolution from preneoplasia to lung adenocarcinoma. Produced via immunoSEQ multiplex PCR; TCRdb's table is partial and in-frame only. The sample yields roughly 40,000 clones, over 75% seen once. Material for sequencing was FFPE invasive lung adenocarcinoma tissue. These receptors were taken from a person between 60 and 70 years old with lung adenocarcinoma. The CDR3 runs from the conserved cysteine through the conserved F or W. A D gene is named only where the DNA matches it firmly. Clone sizes are given selectively: once, few, many, or a class where the clone is expanded.

v_call	d_call	j_call	clone_size	cdr3_nt	cdr3_aa
TRBV20-1	-	TRBJ1-4	-	TGCAGTGCGTCGAGGAATGAAAAACTGTTTTTT	CSASRNEKLFF
TRBV11-2	TRBD2	TRBJ2-1	few	TGTGCCAGCAGCTTCGTTAGCGGGACTAACAATGAGCAGTTCTTC	CASSFVSGTNNEQFF
TRBV25-1	TRBD2	TRBJ2-1	-	TGTGCCAGCAGTGTCACTAGCGGGACGGAGCAGTTCTTC	CASSVTSGTEQFF
TRBV6-5	-	TRBJ2-2	-	TGTGCCAGCAGTTCCTACTCGGGGCAGGGCGGGGAGCTGTTTTTT	CASSSYSGQGGELFF
TRBV4-2	-	TRBJ2-7	-	TGTGCCAGCAGCCAAGAGGCAGGTCGGGGGAGTTCCTTC	CASSQEAGRGSSF
TRBV25-1	TRBD1	TRBJ1-5	-	TGTGCCAGCTCTACCGGACAGGGTAATCAGCCCCAGCATTTT	CASSTGQGNQPQHF
TRBV28	-	TRBJ2-7	-	TGTGCCAGCAGTTCGATCTCCTACGAGCAGTACTTC	CASSSISYEQYF
TRBV28	-	TRBJ1-2	-	TGTGCCAGCAGTCGAAGCTATGGCTACACCTTC	CASSRSYGYTF
TRBV2	TRBD1	TRBJ1-5	-	TGTGCCAGCAGGGGGGGGACAGGGATTCAGCCCCAGCATTTT	CASRGGTGIQPQHF
TRBV30	-	TRBJ2-7	-	TGTGCCTGGGCTAGGGACCTAAACTACGAGCAGTACTTC	CAWARDLNYEQYF
TRBV30	-	TRBJ2-7	once	TGTGCCCGCCGGGAGCCCACCTATGGGGAGCAGTACTTC	CARREPTYGEQYF
TRBV30	-	TRBJ2-5	-	TGTGCCTGGACAGGGGCTGGAGAGACCCAGTACTTC	CAWTGAGETQYF
TRBV4-3	-	TRBJ1-1	-	TGCGCCAGCAGCCAAGACCCCCCACAGGGGAACACTGAAGCTTTCTTT	CASSQDPPQGNTEAFF
TRBV11-3	TRBD2	TRBJ2-3	once	TGTGCCAGCAGCTTAGTAGCGGGGAGCGGGGGACTGAGAGATACGCAGTATTTT	CASSLVAGSGGLRDTQYF
TRBV29-1	-	TRBJ2-3	-	TGCAGCGTTGGGAGGGTCGGCGTCGGCACAGATACGCAGTATTTT	CSVGRVGVGTDTQYF
TRBV21-1	-	TRBJ2-5	medium-sized	TGTGCCAGCAGCACTCCCCGGGACGAGCATAAAGAGACCCAGTACTTC	CASSTPRDEHKETQYF
TRBV2	TRBD1	TRBJ2-7	-	TGTGCCAGCAGCACACCACTCGGGACAGCTCGATCCTACGAGCAGTACTTC	CASSTPLGTARSYEQYF
TRBV7-8	-	TRBJ2-5	few	TGTGCCAGCAGCCCCCAGGGCGGGGGGACAGCAGGGGAGACCCAGTACTTC	CASSPQGGGTAGETQYF
TRBV10-3	-	TRBJ2-3	-	TGTGCCATCAGTGCCGGGCTGGGAGTTTTTGATACGCAGTATTTT	CAISAGLGVFDTQYF
TRBV5-8	TRBD1	TRBJ1-2	-	TGTGCCAGCAGCTTAATAGCAGGGGGCTCTGGCTACACCTTC	CASSLIAGGSGYTF
TRBV7-2	TRBD2	TRBJ2-7	-	TGTGCCAGCGGACCCGGGACTAGCGGGAGGTCCTACGAGCAGTACTTC	CASGPGTSGRSYEQYF
TRBV5-1	TRBD2	TRBJ2-3	-	TGCGCCAGCAGCTTCAGTGGACTAGCGGGAGGAGATACGCAGTATTTT	CASSFSGLAGGDTQYF
TRBV28	-	TRBJ2-7	-	TGTGCCAGCAGGTTGAGGGGGGGCAACGAGCAGTACTTC	CASRLRGGNEQYF
TRBV2	TRBD1	TRBJ1-2	-	TGTGCCAGCAGCCTACAGGGGAGTGGCTATGGCTACACCTTC	CASSLQGSGYGYTF
TRBV11-2	TRBD2	TRBJ2-7	-	TGTGCCAGCACCTGGAGGGGGACTAGCGGGAGTTCCCTCCCCTACGAGCAGTACTTC	CASTWRGTSGSSLPYEQYF
TRBV7-9	-	TRBJ2-3	-	TGTGCCAGCAGCTCCACAGAGAGTCCAGATACGCAGTATTTT	CASSSTESPDTQYF
TRBV28	-	TRBJ2-1	-	TGTGCCAGCCAGACTACGAGTGAGCAGTTCTTC	CASQTTSEQFF
TRBV13	-	TRBJ2-3	few	TGTGCCAGCAGCCCAAACCTAATAACCTACAGGAACCCCACAGATACGCAGTATTTT	CASSPNLITYRNPTDTQYF
TRBV29-1	-	TRBJ2-2	-	TGCAGCGTTGAAGATAGAGGCGCGCCCGGTAAGGCACCAGGTCGAACCGGAGTCGGGGAGCTGTTTTTT	CSVEDRGAPGKAPGRTGVGELFF
TRBV7-2	-	TRBJ1-2	-	TGTGCCAGCAGCCCCCTCGGGGATGGCTACACCTTC	CASSPLGDGYTF
TRBV11-2	-	TRBJ1-1	-	TGTGCCAGCAGCTTATACGAGGGGCTCGGCACTGAAGCTTTCTTT	CASSLYEGLGTEAFF
TRBV7-9	-	TRBJ2-4	-	TGTGCCAGCAGCCAGCAGGGTTACATTCAGTACTTC	CASSQQGYIQYF
TRBV4-1	-	TRBJ2-6	-	TGCGCCAGCAGCCAAGATCCTGGGGCCAACGTCCTGACTTTC	CASSQDPGANVLTF
TRBV21-1	-	TRBJ2-1	-	TGTGCCAGCAGCAAAGTCTGGAGGTTGGCGTACTTCCCCAATGAGCAGTTCTTC	CASSKVWRLAYFPNEQFF
TRBV28	TRBD1	TRBJ1-2	-	TGTGCCAGCAGAGATGACAGGGGTTTTAGTCTACTATCACTCTCTTATGGCTACACCTTC	CASRDDRGFSLLSLSYGYTF
TRBV29-1	TRBD2	TRBJ2-1	-	TGCAGCGCCCCTGGGGCCGGGACTAGCGGTTACAATGAGCAGTTCTTC	CSAPGAGTSGYNEQFF
TRBV30	-	TRBJ2-7	-	TGTGCCTGGAGTGAGTTACTTAACTACGAGCAGTACTTC	CAWSELLNYEQYF